The rows below give T cell receptor beta chains drawn from one sample of a study of CXCR3-negative and CXCR3-positive naive CD8 T cells. One entry per CDR3 protein, without DNA, is what TCRdb gives after re-calling the 5' RACE reads. The sample has roughly 120,000 distinct CDR3 sequences; the top ten hold 0.59%. The sample taken for sequencing was naive CXCR3+ CD8+ T cells from blood. These receptors were obtained from a human donor in good health. Some clones in this sample may be carry-over from other donors' samples. Each CDR3 is given with its conserved first and last residue.

V: TRBV5-1; J: TRBJ2-1; CDR3: CASSLAMGNEQFF
V: TRBV5-1; J: TRBJ2-3; CDR3: CASSPRSPGTDTQYF
V: TRBV7-3; J: TRBJ2-3; CDR3: CASSDLHRTSTDTQYF
V: TRBV4-1; J: TRBJ2-7; CDR3: CASSQDHLNYEQYF
V: TRBV30; J: TRBJ2-7; CDR3: CAWSYGTGVYEQYF
V: TRBV5-5; J: TRBJ2-1; CDR3: CASSLIAGGHEQFF
V: TRBV11-2; J: TRBJ2-2; CDR3: CASDWGPGGDTGELFF
V: TRBV29-1; J: TRBJ1-1; CDR3: CSVEDLHGSPGGAFF
V: TRBV5-1; J: TRBJ2-7; CDR3: CASSFGRDKGEQYF
V: TRBV18; J: TRBJ1-6; CDR3: CASSPEGSPLHF
V: TRBV13; J: TRBJ1-5; CDR3: CASSLGGQPQHF
V: TRBV20-1; J: TRBJ2-3; CDR3: CSAPIGEVAGEQTDTQYF
V: TRBV29-1; J: TRBJ1-6; CDR3: CSVRETSRDRANSPLHF
V: TRBV29-1; J: TRBJ2-2; CDR3: CSATSGTGELFF
V: TRBV12-3/TRBV12-4; J: TRBJ1-1; CDR3: CASTLGQGNTEAFF
V: TRBV20-1; J: TRBJ2-1; CDR3: CSTDRGNEQFF
V: TRBV21-1; J: TRBJ2-1; CDR3: CASSKVKREDNEQFF
V: TRBV3-1; J: TRBJ1-6; CDR3: CASSQDRGVDYNSPLHF
V: TRBV7-3; J: TRBJ2-1; CDR3: CASSLIGGGYNEQFF
V: TRBV6-2/TRBV6-3; J: TRBJ2-5; CDR3: CASSYFGGGETQYF
V: TRBV12-3/TRBV12-4; J: TRBJ2-3; CDR3: CASSLDLGSTDTQYF
V: TRBV9; J: TRBJ1-2; CDR3: CASSVGTDYGYTF
V: TRBV12-3/TRBV12-4; J: TRBJ2-7; CDR3: CASSLRVKPYEQYF
V: TRBV27; J: TRBJ2-1; CDR3: CASSLSWGNEQFF
V: TRBV5-5; J: TRBJ2-7; CDR3: CASSLAGQGFEQYF
V: TRBV5-4; J: TRBJ2-7; CDR3: CASSYGQGGVEQYF
V: TRBV24-1; J: TRBJ2-1; CDR3: CATSDLGRQFF
V: TRBV2; J: TRBJ2-1; CDR3: CASSEGLGPSNEQFF
V: TRBV28; J: TRBJ1-1; CDR3: CASSAQGVGEAFF
V: TRBV5-1; J: TRBJ1-1; CDR3: CASNAGTGGISPDTEAFF
V: TRBV11-2; J: TRBJ2-3; CDR3: CASSLYTGASTDTQYF
V: TRBV7-9; J: TRBJ1-5; CDR3: CASGQTGYNQPQHF
V: TRBV5-1; J: TRBJ2-7; CDR3: CASSLGGQGPYEQYF
V: TRBV29-1; J: TRBJ2-7; CDR3: CSVAIRGYEQYF
V: TRBV4-1; J: TRBJ2-7; CDR3: CASSQDRDTSYEQYF
V: TRBV7-9; J: TRBJ1-1; CDR3: CASSLDVVEAFF
V: TRBV6-5; J: TRBJ2-2; CDR3: CASSFDRRTTGELFF
V: TRBV7-9; J: TRBJ2-2; CDR3: CASSPFQDRVNPGELFF
V: TRBV7-9; J: TRBJ2-7; CDR3: CASSPGSIYEQYF
V: TRBV12-3/TRBV12-4; J: TRBJ1-2; CDR3: CASSQGFNYGYTF
V: TRBV11-2; J: TRBJ1-6; CDR3: CASSHLNSPLHF
V: TRBV7-2; J: TRBJ2-1; CDR3: CASSYQGGSYNEQFF
V: TRBV7-2; J: TRBJ2-7; CDR3: CASSSFGYEQYF
V: TRBV5-5; J: TRBJ2-5; CDR3: CASSLGRGGPSGETQYF